These 7 T cell receptor beta chains came from one sample sequenced in a study of regulatory T cells in long-lasting Graves disease. Time point given: persistent/refractory GD, antithyroid drugs over 5 years with positive TRAb. The TCR library was made from RNA extracted from PBMCs. Arm-PCR of CDR3 regions and iRepertoire HTBI primers were the basis on which TCR beta libraries were built. TCRdb re-called the multiplex PCR reads through MiXCR, storing one row per CDR3 protein. The repertoire has about 400,000 distinct CDR3 sequences, 20% of them found once; the top ten carry around 21%. The input for sequencing was peripheral blood mononuclear cells (PBMCs), taken when the disease was refractory, from a patient treated with antithyroid drugs. The source is a female donor with Graves disease.

This clonotype was counted only a few times. The rearrangement links TRBV20-1 to TRBJ2-7; 7 nucleotides align to TRBD1. The CDR3 length is 15 residues. The V gene end was trimmed by 0 bases and the J gene end by 9 bases; junction bases not matched to a gene: 14. The germline V gene has CDR1 DFQATT and CDR2 SNEGSKA (reference sequence). CDR3 in DNA: TGCAGTGCTAGAGACTCAAAGGACAGGCCCTGGGGGCAGTACTTC. Amino acid sequence: CSARDSKDRPWGQYF.

V gene TRBV9 combines with J gene TRBJ1-1, with D unresolved. Trimming left V 0 bases short and J 1 base short, with 7 bases between. Germline V gene lookup returns CDR1 SGDLS and CDR2 YYNGEE. CDR3 length: 14 amino acids. The CDR3 nucleotides are TGTGCCAGCAGCGTAGCGTCCAAGAACACTGAAGCTTTCTTT. Translation: CASSVASKNTEAFF.

The J gene is TRBJ1-1, the V gene TRBV10-3, with 8 bases matching TRBD1. Trimming cost V 8 bases and J 0 bases; bases outside gene matches: 2. CDR1 and CDR2 from the germline V gene are ENHRY and SYGVKD. This CDR3 is 13 amino acids long. CDR3 protein: CAISDRVNTEAFF. The CDR3 region has the DNA TGTGCCATCTCGGACAGGGTGAACACTGAAGCTTTCTTT.

This clonotype was observed a few times. This chain uses TRBV6-1 with TRBJ2-7; possibly TRBD2 for D (6 bases). Germline lookup yields CDR1 MNHNS and CDR2 SASEGT. This CDR3 contains 12 residues. Deletions cut 7 bases from V and 2 bases from J, with 9 bases between. CDR3 nucleotides: TGTGCCAGCACCGCGGGACCCTACGAGCAGTACTTC. It specifies CASTAGPYEQYF.

This clonotype turned up a few times. The chain employs TRBV19 and TRBJ1-1; weak D call: TRBD1 (5 bases). There are 13 residues in the CDR3. Trimming removed 6 bases at V and 4 bases at J, with 12 bases between. CDR1 and CDR2 from the germline V gene are LNHDA and SQIVND (reference sequence). The CDR3 coding sequence is TGTGCCAGTAGCGACACCGGGACCACTGAAGCTTTCTTT. This gives the protein CASSDTGTTEAFF. Together with reference TRBV19 and TRBJ1-1, the CDR3 gives the full variable domain: DGGITQSPKYLFRKEGQNVTLSCEQNLNHDAMYWYRQDPGQGLRLIYYSQIVNDFQKGDIAEGYSVSREKKESFPLTVTSAQKNPTAFYLCASSDTGTTEAFFGQGTRLTVV.

The rearrangement joins TRBV5-1 to TRBJ2-3; no clear D. Germline lookup yields CDR1 SGHRS and CDR2 YFSETQ. V shed 4 bases and J shed 5 bases, with 11 bases lying between them. The CDR3 consists of 13 residues. The CDR3 region is CASSISSGDTQYF. CDR3 DNA sequence: TGCGCCAGCAGCATCAGCAGTGGAGATACGCAGTATTTT.

Written as DNA, the CDR3 is TGTGCCTGGAGCACCGTCTCTGGAAACACCATATATTTT. Residues: CAWSTVSGNTIYF. The chain links TRBV30 to TRBJ1-3; no firm D call. The length of the CDR3 is 13 residues. The germline V gene encodes CDR1 GTSNPN and CDR2 SVGIG (reference sequence). Trimming shortened V by 3 bases and J by 0 bases, and 6 bases separated the two germline ends.